The T cell receptor beta chain under discussion was sequenced for a study of T cell clonality in common variable immunodeficiency (dated by TCRdb to the mid-2010s). Broader findings and caveats from the paper: Differences among patients in the CVID cohort limited the correlations between repertoire features and clinical complications. The authors noted that sequencing repertoires of T cell subpopulations would be needed to clarify what caused the increased clonality in CVID. Compared with healthy controls, CVID subjects showed increased TCRbeta clonality (t-test p = 0.018), a feature most characteristic of about a third of subjects. CVID TCRbeta sequences reportedly showed fewer deletions and N-nucleotide insertions and lacked highly modified clones with 13 or more V deletions. Healthy controls shared more TCRbeta clones with each other than CVID subjects shared among themselves (p < 0.0001). Even though DNA input was the same, control samples had an average of approximately 82,000 unique sequences each, compared with about 31,000 in CVID samples.

CDR1 and CDR2 (SGHRS, YFSETQ) derive from the germline V gene. Taken from cysteine to phenylalanine, the CDR3 has 15 residues. The 36 bases shown cover part of the CDR3, and their frame starts at base 1. V is pruned by 4 bases and J by 8 bases, leaving 7 bases of the junction without a gene match. This clone showed up many times. Which antigen it targets is not known. The read ends 3 residues shy of where the CDR3 ends; the end is completed using the germline J gene. For sequencing input, CVID and control samples contributed equivalent amounts of genomic DNA. For every sample, a 60 bp segment covering the rearranged TCRbeta CDR3 region was amplified and then sequenced. The immunoSEQ assay, a bias-corrected multiplex PCR combined with high-throughput sequencing, was used to amplify TCRbeta. The paper's data handling went like this. Every unique nucleotide sequence counted as a clone and was annotated with V, D and J genes, copy number and frequency. Sequences were labeled productive if in frame, and non-productive if out of frame or containing stop codons. As previously described, Shannon's entropy was used to calculate clonality. Mean CDR3 Kyte-Doolittle hydropathy was derived from the predicted amino acid sequences of productive clones. The R hclust function was used to hierarchically cluster scaled V gene usage with Manhattan distance and complete linkage. Clone sharing by CDR3 amino acid sequence was assessed by resampling 12 repertoires per group over 100 rounds. Repertoires were searched for 65 to 75 published EBV-specific and around 230 published CMV-specific TCRbeta sequences. A couple of CVID samples that yielded fewer than 10,000 sequences were excluded from the analysis, so 42 CVID repertoires were retained. TCRdb took over this immuneACCESS table, retaining in-frame rearrangements with V and J assigned. Such tables are incomplete; in checked studies, under half of the missing clones stem from an unresolved V gene, and the remainder is unexplained. V and J calls and clone size come straight from that table; D and trimming were deduced from the DNA. This sample shows about 52,000 clones, and none of them turns up only once. Jointly, the top ten make up around 2% of the sample.

Both CVID patients and healthy controls were predominantly of Caucasian heritage. From each donor, roughly 4.5 to 9 ml of heparinized peripheral whole blood was collected. TCRbeta CDR3 repertoires were sequenced from genomic DNA of adults with common variable immune deficiency (CVID) and healthy adult controls. The control group comprised approximately 22 healthy adult volunteers, around 12 female and roughly ten male, aged roughly 23 to 70 years with a mean age of around 37. Diluted blood was density-centrifuged over Hypaque 1077 or Ficoll-Paque to isolate peripheral blood mononuclear cells. Genomic DNA was obtained from unsorted mononuclear cells using either Qiagen column purification or a centrifugation-based method.

Recombination connected TRBV5-1 to TRBJ2-1; a stretch of 12 junction bases matches TRBD2. This TCR was sampled from a person aged 18 to 75 in good health. The sample was peripheral blood mononuclear cells. Incomplete CDR3 DNA: TGCGCCAGCAGCCAGGAGACTAGCGGGAGCCATGAG. It encodes CASSQETSGSHE. The CDR3 as a whole reads CASSQETSGSHEQFF.